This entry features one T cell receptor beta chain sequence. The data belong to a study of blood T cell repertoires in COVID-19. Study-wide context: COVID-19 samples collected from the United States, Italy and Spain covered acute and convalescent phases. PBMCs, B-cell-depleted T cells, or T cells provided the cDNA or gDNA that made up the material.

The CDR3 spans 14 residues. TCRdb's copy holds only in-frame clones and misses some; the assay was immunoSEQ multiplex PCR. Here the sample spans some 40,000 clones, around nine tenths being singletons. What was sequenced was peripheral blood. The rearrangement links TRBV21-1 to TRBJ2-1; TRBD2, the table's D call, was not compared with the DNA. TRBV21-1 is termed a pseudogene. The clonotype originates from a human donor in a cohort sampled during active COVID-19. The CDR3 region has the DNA TGTGCCAGCGTCGGATGGGAGCGGGAGAGTGAGCAGTTCTTC. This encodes CASVGWERESEQFF.